The T cell receptor (beta chain) under discussion was sequenced for a study of T cells in localized non-small cell lung cancer. Study-wide points: Adjacent lung was found to contain a median roughly 60 of the top 100 tumor clones. Heterogeneity cannot be ruled out, as sequencing used one tumor region only. There was higher T cell clonality in uninvolved adjacent lung than in tumor, and it was highest there.

CDR1 MGHRA and CDR2 YSYEKL come from the germline V gene. The CDR3 has 17 residues. The V segment lost 0 bases and the J segment 1 base; nucleotides outside the gene matches: 8. The repertoire was sequenced with immunoSEQ multiplex PCR; TCRdb's copy has only in-frame clones and lacks some. The sample shows 30,000 to 40,000 clones, about nine tenths of them seen only once. This clone was counted between two and nine times. Its antigen is unidentified. The V and J genes are TRBV4-1 and TRBJ1-1; TRBD1 matches 7 bases. The TCR comes from a man aged 40 to 70 with stage I lung adenocarcinoma. Sequenced here: peripheral blood, sampled before any cancer treatment. The CDR3: CASSQDRGGLENTEAFF. Written as DNA, the CDR3 is TGCGCCAGCAGCCAAGATCGAGGGGGCTTAGAGAACACTGAAGCTTTCTTT.